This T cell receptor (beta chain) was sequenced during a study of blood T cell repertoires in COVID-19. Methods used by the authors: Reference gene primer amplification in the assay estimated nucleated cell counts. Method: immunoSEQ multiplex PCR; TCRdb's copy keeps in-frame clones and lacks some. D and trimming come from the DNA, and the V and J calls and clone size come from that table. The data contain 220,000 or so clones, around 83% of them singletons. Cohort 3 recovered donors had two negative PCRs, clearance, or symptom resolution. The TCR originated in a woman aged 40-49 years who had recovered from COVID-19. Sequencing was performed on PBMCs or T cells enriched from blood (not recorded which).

CDR3 bases: TGTGCCACCAGTGGGTCCGGGAATCAGCCCCAGCATTTT. Its protein product is CATSGSGNQPQHF. V gene TRBV24-1 combines with J gene TRBJ1-5; unclear D gene. The ends were cut back, 5 bases at V and 4 bases at J, with 8 bases in the middle. CDR1 is KGHDR and CDR2 is SFDVKD in the germline V gene. This CDR3 has 13 amino acids.